What follows are 12 T cell receptor beta chains derived from one specimen sequenced in a study of immune characterization of retroperitoneal liposarcoma. TCRdb analysed the PCR reads with MiXCR anew, one entry per CDR3 protein. Of about 2,600 distinct CDR3 sequences in the sample, roughly a quarter were seen once. Sequencing was performed on tumor tissue. The receptor source for this set is a male donor with retroperitoneal liposarcoma.

This clonotype was counted ten times or more. The rearrangement joins TRBV12-3 or TRBV12-4 to TRBJ2-1; 11 positions match TRBD2. This CDR3 is built from 14 residues. Losses at the gene ends were 5 bases for V and 8 bases for J; bases not matched to a gene: 5. Written as DNA, the CDR3 is TGTGCCAGCAGTCACCTAGCGGGGGGATATGAGCAGTTCTTC. Translated: CASSHLAGGYEQFF.

The V call is TRBV6-1, the J call TRBJ2-5; TRBD1 is a possible D gene (6 bases). Germline V gives CDR1 MNHNS, CDR2 SASEGT. Trimming left V 5 bases short and J 6 bases short, with 16 bases between. The CDR3 length is 14 residues. CDR3 sequence reads: CASSPLARGKTQYF. CDR3 in DNA: TGTGCCAGCAGTCCCCTGGCCAGGGGTAAGACCCAGTACTTC.

DNA for the CDR3: TGTGCCAGCAGCGACCGGCTAGCAGCGGGGGGCCCGATGTCATATACGCAGTATTTT. Amino acid sequence: CASSDRLAAGGPMSYTQYF. The V and J genes are TRBV12-3 or TRBV12-4 and TRBJ2-3; 9 nucleotides match TRBD2. V shed 6 bases, J shed 7 bases, and the junction held 23 bases outside the gene matches. This CDR3 is 19 amino acids long.

Relative to its sample, this clonotype is large (0.1 to 1%). The V gene is TRBV6-1, the J gene TRBJ2-1, with TRBD1 as a possible D gene (6 bases). Trimming left V 1 base short and J 10 bases short, with 14 bases between. The CDR3 has 14 residues. The V gene's germline CDR1 is MNHNS and CDR2 SASEGT. CDR3 coding DNA: TGTGCCAGCAGTGAAGTCAACAGGGCCTACGAGCAGTTCTTC. Encoded protein: CASSEVNRAYEQFF.

This clonotype is medium-sized within its sample. This chain joins TRBV6-1 and TRBJ2-1, with a weak D call TRBD1 (6 bases). This CDR3 has 13 residues. CDR1 MNHNS and CDR2 SASEGT come from the germline V gene. Deletions cut 6 bases from V and 4 bases from J, with 10 bases between. CDR3: CASSRDNYNEQFF. CDR3 DNA sequence: TGTGCCAGCAGCCGGGACAATTACAATGAGCAGTTCTTC.

This clonotype occurred a few times. The chain couples TRBV7-8 to TRBJ2-1; D possibly corresponds to TRBD1 (5 bases). V shed 5 bases and J shed 10 bases, with 12 bases lying between them. The CDR3 has 12 residues. From germline, CDR1 is SGHVS and CDR2 FQNEAQ. CDR3 in amino acids: CASSQSRVEQFF. The CDR3 coding sequence is TGTGCCAGCAGCCAGAGCAGGGTGGAGCAGTTCTTC. Full variable domain (remainder filled in from reference TRBV7-8 and TRBJ2-1): GAGVSQSPRYKVAKRGQDVALRCDPISGHVSLFWYQQALGQGPEFLTYFQNEAQLDKSGLPSDRFFAERPEGSVSTLKIQRTQQEDSAVYLCASSQSRVEQFFGPGTRLTVL.

By proportion, this clonotype is medium-sized. The V gene is TRBV6-1, the J gene TRBJ2-5; TRBD1 matches 10 bases. The J call may not be correct, given that the DNA end is closer to TRBJ2-1. Looked up from germline, CDR1 is MNHNS and CDR2 is SASEGT. The CDR3 is made up of 16 amino acids. DNA of the CDR3: TGTGCCAGCAGTGAAGCCCAGACAGGGGGCCAAGAGACCCAGTTCTTC. Translation: CASSEAQTGGQETQFF.

This clonotype was counted ten times or more. A read error may explain this, as a much larger clone is one base away. The genes are TRBV6-1 and TRBJ2-5; TRBD2 aligns across 7 bases. The last part of the DNA fits TRBJ2-7 better; the J call may be wrong. This CDR3 has 12 amino acids. Germline CDR1 reads MNHNS; CDR2 reads SASEGT. The CDR3 nucleotides read TGTGCCAGCAGTAGTAGCGGGTACGAGCAGTACTTC. This translates into CASSSSGYEQYF.

This rearrangement joins TRBV6-5 to TRBJ2-5; 10 bases are shared with TRBD2. Gene TRBJ2-1 matches the end of the DNA better, so the J call may be wrong. This CDR3 comprises 19 residues. Germline CDR1 is MNHEY and CDR2 is SVGAGI. The CDR3, as DNA: TGTGCCAGCAGTTACGTCGGACTAGCGGTAAGGGGTAGGACCGGTGAGCAGTTCTTC. Encoded protein: CASSYVGLAVRGRTGEQFF.

This clonotype is medium-sized within its sample. The rearrangement joins TRBV12-3 or TRBV12-4 to TRBJ2-1, with TRBD1 matching 8 bases. The J call could be wrong; TRBJ2-7 is a better fit for the DNA end. The CDR3 runs 13 residues. Here the CDR3 DNA reads TGTGCCAGCAGCCAGGGGGCGCGCAACGAGCAGTACTTC. Its protein product is CASSQGARNEQYF.

This clonotype was counted only a few times. The chain uses TRBV27 and TRBJ1-1; the D gene is possibly TRBD1 (5 bases). CDR1 is MNHEY and CDR2 is SMNVEV in the germline V gene (reference sequence). CDR3 length equals 13 residues. V shed 8 bases and J shed 7 bases, with 17 bases lying between them. For the CDR3, the DNA is TGTGCCAGCTCTCCTTGGGGCGCGTATGAAGCTTTCTTT. This codes for CASSPWGAYEAFF.

This clonotype is deemed medium-sized. This chain joins TRBV12-3 or TRBV12-4 and TRBJ2-3; 11 nucleotides agree with TRBD2. There are 15 residues in the CDR3. Trimming cost V 7 bases and J 7 bases; bases outside gene matches: 10. The CDR3 DNA reads as TGTGCCAGCACCATAGCGGGAGGGCCGGGTTATACGCAGTATTTT. Translation: CASTIAGGPGYTQYF.